The clone carrying this T cell receptor beta chain was recorded at least ten times. Its specificity is not known. This entry belongs to a study of blood T cells in healthy people across ages. Alongside a J-beta primer mix, a sample-barcoded 5' primer served in a second PCR lasting roughly 6 to 11 cycles. CDR3-containing paired-end reads numbering at least 2.5 million came from each sample. TCRdb re-derived calls from the 5' RACE reads in MiXCR, one entry per CDR3 protein. The table shows about 1,800,000 distinct CDR3 sequences, with approximately 30% occurring only once. Study-wide results and caveats: For the donors, CMV status was unknown and possibly confounded expanded clonotype changes.

Caucasian, healthy and from Russia, the donors were aged between about 6 and 100. Researchers isolated at least 7 million PBMCs per sample. The J segment lost 6 bases and the V segment lost 3 bases, leaving 5 bases of the junction unmatched. The CDR3 extends over 13 amino acids. The germline V gene has CDR1 SGDLS and CDR2 YYNGEE. The sample was blood. V is TRBV9 and J is TRBJ2-7; 8 nucleotides match TRBD2. The TCR originated in a woman aged 25-40 years in good health. The CDR3 spells CASSGSGTSEQYF. The CDR3 DNA sequence: TGTGCCAGCAGCGGATCCGGGACTAGCGAGCAGTACTTC.